This T cell receptor beta chain is from a study of T cell responses to AZD1222 COVID-19 vaccine. Study-wide background: Second doses that came at about 4 or about 12 weeks were put together. Study outcomes and limitations: The breadth and depth of Spike-specific TCRs increased once two AZD1222 doses had been given. After the peak T cell response, and only then, were repertoires sampled.

With respect to this clone: Its antigen is not identified.

The table came from immunoSEQ multiplex PCR; TCRdb's copy has only in-frame clones and leaves some out. The table records some 94,000 clones, roughly 85% of them present only once. Trimming took off 1 base at V and 8 bases at J, with 11 bases between the two ends. The CDR3 has 13 amino acids. Germline V lookup: CDR1 LNHNV, CDR2 YYDKDF (reference sequence). The sequence was obtained from an adult in good health. The specimen was peripheral blood, collected on day 0 of AZD1222 vaccination. The chain is built from TRBV15 and TRBJ1-2; a possible D gene is TRBD1 (5 bases). The CDR3 bases are TGTGCCACCAGCAGAGGACAGAGCGAGGGCTACACCTTC. It translates to CATSRGQSEGYTF.